These 9 T cell receptor beta chains share one sample of origin, sequenced in a study of blood T cell repertoires in COVID-19. Produced via immunoSEQ multiplex PCR; TCRdb's table is partial and in-frame only. The sample includes around 320,000 clones, 90% of them seen just once. The specimen sequenced was PBMCs or T cells enriched from blood (not recorded which). The receptors shown here come from a woman in her thirties who had been exposed to COVID-19.

This clone was detected only once. The chain recombines TRBV2 with TRBJ1-1; D perhaps matches TRBD1 (6 bases). The V gene lost 7 bases and the J gene lost 6 bases, with 15 bases spanning the gap. This CDR3 has 13 residues. CDR1 SNHLY and CDR2 FYNNEI come from the germline V gene. This chain's CDR3 is CASTMDSGAEAFF. The CDR3 nucleotides read TGTGCCAGCACCATGGACAGCGGGGCTGAAGCTTTCTTT.

The rearrangement links TRBV13 to TRBJ1-2, with unresolved D. CDR3 size: 14 residues. V shed 0 bases and J shed 4 bases, with 9 bases lying between them. CDR1 PRHDT and CDR2 FYEKMQ come from the germline V gene (reference sequence). The CDR3 nucleotides read TGTGCCAGCAGCTTAGGCCTTGACACCTATGGCTACACCTTC. Translation: CASSLGLDTYGYTF.

The chain joins TRBV5-1 to TRBJ1-1; D is undetermined. Germline V gene sequence: CDR1 SGHRS, CDR2 YFSETQ. The CDR3 sequence is 12 residues long. V lost 3 bases to trimming and J lost 4 bases, with 7 bases between them. The CDR3 protein is CASSSGSTEAFF. The DNA of the CDR3 is TGCGCCAGCAGCTCTGGGAGCACTGAAGCTTTCTTT. The variable domain in full, completed from reference TRBV5-1 and TRBJ1-1, reads KAGVTQTPRYLIKTRGQQVTLSCSPISGHRSVSWYQQTPGQGLQFLFEYFSETQRNKGNFPGRFSGRQFSNSRSEMNVSTLELGDSALYLCASSSGSTEAFFGQGTRLTVV.

The rearrangement links TRBV7-2 to TRBJ2-2; D perhaps matches TRBD1 (6 bases). Trimming took off 1 base at V and 1 base at J, with 10 bases between the two ends. The germline gives CDR1 SGHTA, CDR2 FQGNSA. This CDR3 is 16 amino acids long. The CDR3 nucleotides are TGTGCCAGCAGCTTAGTCAGGGGAGTGAACACCGGGGAGCTGTTTTTT. Translated, it gives CASSLVRGVNTGELFF.

This clone was seen more than once but under ten times. The chain recombines TRBV6-2 or TRBV6-3 with TRBJ1-1; D ambiguous. Between the trimmed V and J ends, which lost 4 bases and 8 bases, there was a span of 14 bases. The CDR3 covers 13 residues. Germline CDR1 is MNHEY and CDR2 is SVGEGT. CDR3 sequence reads: CASSSEDWAEAFF. CDR3 sequence (DNA): TGTGCCAGCAGTTCAGAGGACTGGGCAGAAGCTTTCTTT.

The rearrangement uses TRBV4-1 and TRBJ2-7; 7 bases line up with TRBD2. Germline CDR1 and CDR2: MGHRA and YSYEKL. With V trimmed by 1 base and J by 2 bases, 8 bases remained unmatched. This CDR3 contains 16 residues. CDR3 nucleotides: TGCGCCAGCAGCCAAGTGGGTCGGGGGGACCCCTACGAGCAGTACTTC. This gives the protein CASSQVGRGDPYEQYF.

This sequence joins TRBV4-3 and TRBJ1-2; possibly TRBD1 for D (6 bases). Trimming took off 0 bases at V and 8 bases at J, with 16 bases between the two ends. CDR1 and CDR2 from the germline V gene are LGHNA and YSLEER. This CDR3 has 15 residues. The CDR3 here is CASSQEVGGPPGYTF. Here the CDR3 DNA reads TGCGCCAGCAGCCAAGAGGTAGGGGGTCCCCCAGGCTACACCTTC.

V is TRBV7-9 and J is TRBJ2-3, with 7 bases that match TRBD1. The CDR3 covers 18 residues. Germline CDR1 and CDR2: SEHNR and FQNEAQ (reference sequence). The V segment lost 4 bases and the J segment 2 bases; nucleotides outside the gene matches: 15. The CDR3: CASSSGTALYASTDTQYF. The CDR3 DNA reads as TGTGCCAGCAGCTCCGGGACAGCTCTGTACGCTTCCACAGATACGCAGTATTTT.

V usage is TRBV29-1 and J usage is TRBJ2-5; 7 positions agree with TRBD2. The CDR3 totals 13 residues. The trim removed 4 bases at V and 5 bases at J, leaving 7 bases unmatched. CDR1 and CDR2 (germline): SQVTM, ANQGSEA. CDR3 bases: TGCAGCGTTGCGACTAGCCGTGGGGAGACCCAGTACTTC. Its translation is CSVATSRGETQYF.